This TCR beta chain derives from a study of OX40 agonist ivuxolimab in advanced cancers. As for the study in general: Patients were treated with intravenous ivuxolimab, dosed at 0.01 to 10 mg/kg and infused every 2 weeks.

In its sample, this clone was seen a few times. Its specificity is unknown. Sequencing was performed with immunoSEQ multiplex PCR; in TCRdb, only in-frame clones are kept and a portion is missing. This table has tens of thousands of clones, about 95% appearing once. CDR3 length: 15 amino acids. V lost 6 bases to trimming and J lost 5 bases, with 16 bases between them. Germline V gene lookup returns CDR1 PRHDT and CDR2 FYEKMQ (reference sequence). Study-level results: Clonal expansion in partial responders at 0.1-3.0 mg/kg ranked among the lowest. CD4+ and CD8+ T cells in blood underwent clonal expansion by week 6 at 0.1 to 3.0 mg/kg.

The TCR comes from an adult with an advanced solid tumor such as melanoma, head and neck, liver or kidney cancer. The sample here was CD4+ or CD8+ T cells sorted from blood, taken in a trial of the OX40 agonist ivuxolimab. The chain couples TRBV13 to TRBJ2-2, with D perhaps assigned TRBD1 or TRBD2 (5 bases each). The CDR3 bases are TGTGCCAGCAGTCCCGGGCAGGGAGAGACCGGGGAGCTGTTTTTT. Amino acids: CASSPGQGETGELFF.